This T cell receptor beta chain was observed in a study of blood T cells in healthy people across ages. The study, taken as a whole, reports: Estimates of total diversity, which came from one million sequenced T cells, were considered to be underestimates.

With a J-beta primer mix and a sample-barcoded 5' primer, a second PCR ran about 6 to 11 cycles. MiXCR, applied by TCRdb to the 5' RACE reads, yields one record per CDR3 protein. This table has roughly 1,700,000 distinct CDR3 sequences, 28% appearing once. This clonotype was recorded a few times. Its specificity is unknown. An end of the junction differs from the germline gene, which may be a read error. The sequencing sample was made of blood. This TCR came from a woman aged 25-40 years in good health.

The chain's CDR3 is CATGRDADRNTDTQYF. The CDR3, as DNA: TGTGCCACCGGCAGAGACGCAGACCGCAACACAGATACGCAGTATTTT. The chain couples TRBV15 to TRBJ2-3; D call uncertain. From germline, CDR1 is LNHNV and CDR2 YYDKDF (reference sequence). The CDR3 is 16 residues long.